This TCR beta chain is drawn from a study of blood T cell repertoires in COVID-19. Looking at the study overall: Acute-phase and convalescent COVID-19 samples originated in the United States, Italy and Spain.

The Seattle patients, enrolled during active infection, were followed longitudinally. Authors' analysis steps: Amplification of reference gene primers was used by the study to estimate nucleated cell counts. Repertoires were generated with immunoSEQ multiplex PCR, while TCRdb's copy carries only in-frame clones and drops some. The V and J calls and clone size were taken over from that table, and D and trimming were inferred from the DNA. The sample has about 350,000 clones, roughly nine tenths seen once. The TCR originated in a woman aged 55-70 years with COVID-19, enrolled during active disease. The sequencing sample was made of peripheral blood.

Here the CDR3 reads CASSPAGGNYNEQFF. CDR3 bases: TGTGCCAGCAGCCCCGCGGGGGGGAATTACAATGAGCAGTTCTTC. This rearrangement joins TRBV5-4 to TRBJ2-1; TRBD2 matches at 9 bases. Germline CDR1 reads SGHNT; CDR2 reads YYREEE (reference sequence). Germline trimming cut 4 bases from V and 4 bases from J; bases unmatched to any gene: 6. The CDR3 runs to 15 residues.